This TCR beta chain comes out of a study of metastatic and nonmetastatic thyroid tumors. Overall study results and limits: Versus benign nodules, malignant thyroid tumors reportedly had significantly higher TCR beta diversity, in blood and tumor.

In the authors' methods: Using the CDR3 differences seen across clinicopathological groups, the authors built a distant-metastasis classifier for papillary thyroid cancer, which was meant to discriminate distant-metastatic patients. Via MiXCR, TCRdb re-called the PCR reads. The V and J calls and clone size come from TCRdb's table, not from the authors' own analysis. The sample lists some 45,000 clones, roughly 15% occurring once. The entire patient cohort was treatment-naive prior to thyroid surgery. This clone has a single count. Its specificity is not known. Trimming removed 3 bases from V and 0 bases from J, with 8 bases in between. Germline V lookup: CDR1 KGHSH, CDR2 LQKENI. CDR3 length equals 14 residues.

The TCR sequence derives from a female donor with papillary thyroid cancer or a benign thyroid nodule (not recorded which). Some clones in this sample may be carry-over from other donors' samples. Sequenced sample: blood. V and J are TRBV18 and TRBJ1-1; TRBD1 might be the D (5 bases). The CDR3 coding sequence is TGTGCCAGCTCACCGGGACTGATGAACACTGAAGCTTTCTTT. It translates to CASSPGLMNTEAFF.